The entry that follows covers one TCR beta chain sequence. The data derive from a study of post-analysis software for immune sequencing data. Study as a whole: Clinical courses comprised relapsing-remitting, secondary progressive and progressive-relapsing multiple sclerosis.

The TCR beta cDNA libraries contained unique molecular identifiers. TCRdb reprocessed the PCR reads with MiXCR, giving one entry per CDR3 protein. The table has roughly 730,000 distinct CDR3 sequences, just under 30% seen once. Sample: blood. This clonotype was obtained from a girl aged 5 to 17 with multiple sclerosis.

The CDR3 DNA follows: TGTGCCAGCAGTTCATCGACAGGGGGGCAGGGCTACACCTTC. Its protein product is CASSSSTGGQGYTF. The chain couples TRBV6-5 to TRBJ1-2; 9 nucleotides align to TRBD1. The trim removed 4 bases at V and 8 bases at J, leaving 8 bases unmatched. Germline V gene sequence: CDR1 MNHEY, CDR2 SVGAGI. This CDR3 has 14 residues.